This T cell receptor (beta chain) was retrieved from a study of blood T cell repertoires in COVID-19. Study information: The study drew acute and convalescent COVID-19 samples from the United States, Italy and Spain.

TCRdb keeps only in-frame clones here, not all; method: immunoSEQ multiplex PCR. The sample lists 61,000 or so clones; 70% to 85% were seen once. V shed 3 bases, J shed 6 bases, and the junction held 5 bases outside the gene matches. The CDR3 extends over 14 amino acids. Germline V gene lookup returns CDR1 SQVTM and CDR2 ANQGSEA. The chain uses TRBV29-1 and TRBJ2-1; 10 bases map to TRBD2. This clonotype originated in a woman aged 70-85 years with acute or convalescent COVID-19. What was sequenced was peripheral blood. The CDR3 is CSVDSSGGSNEQFF. The CDR3 region has the DNA TGCAGCGTTGATTCTAGCGGGGGAAGCAATGAGCAGTTCTTC.